Shown below are 32 T cell receptor beta chains from a single sample sequenced in a study of monozygotic twins with cystic fibrosis. The repertoire was sequenced with immunoSEQ multiplex PCR; TCRdb's copy has only in-frame clones and lacks some. The data show tens of thousands of clones, over 75% seen once. Sequenced: blood. The source of these receptors is a girl aged 2 to 10 with cystic fibrosis.

A few counts support this clone. V is TRBV18 and J is TRBJ1-3; 7 nucleotides match TRBD1. V gave up 1 base and J gave up 0 bases; unmatched junction bases: 9. The CDR3 runs 18 residues. The germline V gene encodes CDR1 KGHSH and CDR2 LQKENI. The CDR3 region is CASSPRDSQTSSGNTIYF. DNA of the CDR3: TGTGCCAGCTCACCACGGGACAGCCAAACTTCCTCTGGAAACACCATATATTTT.

The rearrangement uses TRBV2 and TRBJ1-6; a possible D gene is TRBD1 (5 bases). Trimming pared 1 base from V and 2 bases from J, leaving 21 bases between. Germline V lookup: CDR1 SNHLY, CDR2 FYNNEI. The CDR3 is 20 amino acids. CDR3 sequence (DNA): TGTGCCAGCAGTGAAGTCGCGGAGGTGGGGGTTAGGGCCTATAATTCACCCCTCCACTTT. Its translation is CASSEVAEVGVRAYNSPLHF.

The rearrangement joins TRBV5-6 to TRBJ2-1; D remains unclear. The CDR3 runs 11 residues. CDR1 and CDR2 (germline): SGHDT, YYEEEE. Trimming pared 2 bases from V and 10 bases from J, leaving 7 bases between. CDR3 region: CASSFRQEQFF. The CDR3, as DNA: TGTGCCAGCAGCTTTCGGCAAGAGCAGTTCTTC.

V usage is TRBV7-6 and J usage is TRBJ2-7, with no clear D. The V and J ends lost 0 bases and 1 base respectively, with 7 bases between them. This CDR3 spans 14 amino acids. CDR1 is SGHVS and CDR2 is FNYEAQ in the germline V gene. As DNA, the CDR3 is TGTGCCAGCAGCTTAGCCAGCCTTTCCTACGAGCAGTACTTC. Protein sequence: CASSLASLSYEQYF. The entire variable domain, with the rest obtained from reference TRBV7-6 and TRBJ2-7, is as follows: GAGVSQSPRYKVTKRGQDVALRCDPISGHVSLYWYRQALGQGPEFLTYFNYEAQQDKSGLPNDRFSAERPEGSISTLTIQRTEQRDSAMYRCASSLASLSYEQYFGPGTRLTVT.

The V gene is TRBV11-2, the J gene TRBJ1-5, with no clear D. From germline, CDR1 is SGHAT and CDR2 FQNNGV. V lost 1 base to trimming and J lost 5 bases, with 6 bases between them. This CDR3 spans 13 amino acids. In DNA, the CDR3 is TGTGCCAGCAGCTTAGGGACTTATCAGCCCCAGCATTTT. Translated, it gives CASSLGTYQPQHF.

This chain uses TRBV6-5 with TRBJ1-2; D is ambiguous. The V gene's germline CDR1 is MNHEY and CDR2 SVGAGI. The ends were cut back, 3 bases at V and 4 bases at J, with 12 bases in the middle. The CDR3 is made up of 14 amino acids. CDR3 in DNA: TGTGCCAGCAGTTATCTCCAGGATGTCTATGGCTACACCTTC. It translates to CASSYLQDVYGYTF.

The chain couples TRBV16 to TRBJ2-7; tentatively, D is TRBD2 (7 bases). Germline V gene lookup returns CDR1 KGHSY and CDR2 FQNENV. Trimming stripped 5 bases from V and 3 bases from J, with 20 bases between. The CDR3 length is 16 residues. CDR3 in amino acids: CASSVKNSGGLYEQYF. In DNA form, the CDR3 reads TGTGCCAGCAGCGTTAAGAATTCGGGGGGCCTCTACGAGCAGTACTTC.

This clone has a single count. The chain joins TRBV18 to TRBJ2-7, with 11 bases lining up with TRBD2. Germline CDR1 is KGHSH and CDR2 is LQKENI. The CDR3 is made up of 20 amino acids. The J segment lost 4 bases and the V segment lost 6 bases, leaving 23 bases of the junction unmatched. The CDR3 is CASSKRLPASPGTSGYEQYF. DNA for the CDR3: TGTGCCAGCTCCAAACGACTCCCCGCTAGTCCCGGGACTAGCGGATACGAGCAGTACTTC.

The chain carries TRBV5-1 and TRBJ1-2; D is uncertain. The CDR3 has 15 amino acids. The V gene's germline CDR1 is SGHRS and CDR2 YFSETQ. Trimming took off 0 bases at V and 8 bases at J, with 17 bases between the two ends. This chain's CDR3 is CASSLGPRIRRGYTF. The CDR3 DNA reads as TGCGCCAGCAGCTTGGGGCCTAGGATTAGGAGGGGCTACACCTTC. Drawing the rest from reference TRBV5-1 and TRBJ1-2, the complete variable domain is KAGVTQTPRYLIKTRGQQVTLSCSPISGHRSVSWYQQTPGQGLQFLFEYFSETQRNKGNFPGRFSGRQFSNSRSEMNVSTLELGDSALYLCASSLGPRIRRGYTFGSGTRLTVV.

The chain carries TRBV5-4 and TRBJ1-6; tentative D call: TRBD1 (5 bases). Germline V gives CDR1 SGHNT, CDR2 YYREEE (reference sequence). The CDR3 length is 17 residues. V dropped 4 bases and J dropped 10 bases, with 24 bases sitting between them. CDR3 in amino acids: CASSRDLTANYVSPLHF. The DNA for the CDR3 is TGTGCCAGCAGCCGGGACCTGACGGCTAATTATGTGTCACCCCTCCACTTT.

This clone was counted only a few times. The rearrangement joins TRBV6-5 to TRBJ1-4; tentatively, D is TRBD1 (6 bases). CDR3 length equals 14 residues. V was shortened by 6 bases and J by 5 bases, with 13 bases between the two germline ends. Per germline, CDR1 MNHEY and CDR2 SVGAGI. CDR3 in amino acids: CASRSGTLNEKLFF. DNA for the CDR3: TGTGCCAGCAGAAGCGGGACACTGAATGAAAAACTGTTTTTT.

This sequence joins TRBV6-5 and TRBJ1-6; 7 bases match TRBD1. Germline loops: CDR1 MNHEY, CDR2 SVGAGI. The CDR3 is 13 residues long. V shed 4 bases, J shed 9 bases, and the junction held 3 bases outside the gene matches. For the CDR3, the DNA is TGTGCCAGCAGTTCGCCAGGGGGTTCACCCCTCCACTTT. Its protein product is CASSSPGGSPLHF.

This clone was detected once. The genes are TRBV27 and TRBJ2-5; 9 positions match TRBD2. Germline V CDR1 and CDR2: MNHEY, SMNVEV (reference sequence). V shed 5 bases, J shed 2 bases, and the junction held 9 bases outside the gene matches. CDR3 size: 16 residues. The CDR3 spells CASSLSSGGYQETQYF. The DNA of the CDR3 is TGTGCCAGCAGTCTCTCAAGCGGGGGGTATCAAGAGACCCAGTACTTC.

The CDR3 region is CASSDQSYGYTF. The CDR3 nucleotides read TGTGCCAGCAGTGACCAAAGTTATGGCTACACCTTC. This sequence joins TRBV2 and TRBJ1-2; D is uncertain. Germline CDR1 reads SNHLY; CDR2 reads FYNNEI. The germline V and J ends were trimmed by 3 bases and 5 bases, with 7 bases remaining between them. The CDR3 has 12 residues.

This clone was counted only a few times. The chain employs TRBV5-1 and TRBJ1-1, with a possible D match to TRBD1 (5 bases). Trimming took off 6 bases at V and 8 bases at J, with 14 bases between the two ends. This CDR3 is 12 amino acids long. Germline CDR1 reads SGHRS; CDR2 reads YFSETQ. This CDR3 reads CASKEQGMEAFF. The CDR3, as DNA: TGCGCCAGCAAGGAGCAGGGTATGGAAGCTTTCTTT.

The table lists this clone with a few counts. The V call is TRBV19, the J call TRBJ2-7, with 7 nucleotides matching TRBD1. Per germline, CDR1 LNHDA and CDR2 SQIVND (reference sequence). V lost 5 bases to trimming and J lost 0 bases; unmatched junction nucleotides: 4. This CDR3 region has 14 residues. CDR3 amino acids: CASSRRDSSYEQYF. CDR3 in DNA: TGTGCCAGTAGTCGCCGGGACAGCTCCTACGAGCAGTACTTC.

This clone appeared once. This chain connects TRBV20-1 to TRBJ2-3; tentative D call: TRBD2 (5 bases). The CDR3 is 11 amino acids. Between the trimmed V and J ends, which lost 6 bases and 9 bases, there was a span of 13 bases. Germline CDR1 is DFQATT and CDR2 is SNEGSKA (reference sequence). For the CDR3, the DNA is TGCAGTGCATCGACTACTCCAACGCAGTATTTT. Translated: CSASTTPTQYF.

The J gene is TRBJ1-3, the V gene TRBV4-1; weak D call: TRBD1 (6 bases). In germline, CDR1 is MGHRA, CDR2 YSYEKL. The CDR3 sequence is 15 residues long. Trimming removed 1 base from V and 2 bases from J, with 9 bases in between. The CDR3 protein is CASSQVEGAGNTIYF. In nucleotides, the CDR3 is TGCGCCAGCAGCCAAGTTGAGGGGGCTGGAAACACCATATATTTT.

The chain links TRBV7-2 to TRBJ1-6; a possible D gene is TRBD1 (5 bases). This CDR3 comprises 15 residues. In germline, CDR1 is SGHTA, CDR2 FQGNSA. Trimming removed 1 base from V and 10 bases from J, with 14 bases in between. This CDR3 reads CASSLEARVRSPLHF. The CDR3 nucleotides are TGTGCCAGCAGCTTAGAAGCCAGGGTCAGGTCACCCCTCCACTTT. The full variable domain, rest sourced from reference TRBV7-2 and TRBJ1-6, is GAGVSQSPSNKVTEKGKDVELRCDPISGHTALYWYRQSLGQGLEFLIYFQGNSAPDKSGLPSDRFSAERTGGSVSTLTIQRTQQEDSAVYLCASSLEARVRSPLHFGNGTRLTVT.

The chain joins TRBV6-5 to TRBJ2-3; possibly TRBD2 for D (5 bases). Germline V gene sequence: CDR1 MNHEY, CDR2 SVGAGI. Between the trimmed V and J ends, which lost 5 bases and 2 bases, there was a span of 11 bases. The CDR3 is 14 amino acids. The CDR3 sequence: CASSLTRDTDTQYF. The DNA for the CDR3 is TGTGCCAGCAGTCTCACTAGAGACACAGATACGCAGTATTTT.

The chain joins TRBV5-1 to TRBJ2-7; 9 bases line up with TRBD1. The J segment lost 3 bases and the V segment lost 1 base, leaving 14 bases of the junction unmatched. Germline lookup yields CDR1 SGHRS and CDR2 YFSETQ. The CDR3 runs to 18 residues. The DNA of the CDR3 is TGCGCCAGCAGCTTGTGGGGGACAGGGCAATCCCTGGGCTACGAGCAGTACTTC. It is translated as CASSLWGTGQSLGYEQYF. Complete variable domain (other parts from reference TRBV5-1 and TRBJ2-7): KAGVTQTPRYLIKTRGQQVTLSCSPISGHRSVSWYQQTPGQGLQFLFEYFSETQRNKGNFPGRFSGRQFSNSRSEMNVSTLELGDSALYLCASSLWGTGQSLGYEQYFGPGTRLTVT.

The rearrangement links TRBV5-1 to TRBJ1-1, with TRBD1 as a possible D gene (5 bases). The CDR3 is made up of 16 amino acids. The V gene lost 5 bases and the J gene lost 0 bases, with 17 bases spanning the gap. Germline V CDR1 and CDR2: SGHRS, YFSETQ. For the CDR3, the DNA is TGCGCCAGCAGTTCCGACAGCGCCTTATTGAACACTGAAGCTTTCTTT. Its translation is CASSSDSALLNTEAFF.

The chain couples TRBV7-6 to TRBJ2-1; D remains ambiguous. Germline CDR1 and CDR2: SGHVS and FNYEAQ. The CDR3 has 14 residues. The V and J ends lost 1 base and 6 bases respectively, with 10 bases between them. The CDR3 loop reads CASSLDPLVNEQFF. CDR3 bases: TGTGCCAGCAGCTTAGACCCACTGGTCAATGAGCAGTTCTTC.

The V and J genes are TRBV14 and TRBJ2-7, with D possibly TRBD1 on 6 matching bases. This CDR3 has 15 residues. Germline V CDR1 and CDR2: SGHDN, FVKESK. Trimming shortened V by 0 bases and J by 7 bases, and 16 bases separated the two germline ends. In nucleotides, the CDR3 is TGTGCCAGCAGCCAAGACGGGACAACCGGATGGGAGCAGTACTTC. It translates to CASSQDGTTGWEQYF.

This clone was seen more than once but under ten times. This chain connects TRBV7-2 to TRBJ1-1, with 7 bases matching TRBD1. Per germline, CDR1 SGHTA and CDR2 FQGNSA. Trimming took 1 base from V and 8 from J; bases not matched to a gene: 10. The CDR3 covers 15 residues. The CDR3 DNA is TGTGCCAGCAGCTTAGTGGGGGGGACAGTACCCGAAGCTTTCTTT. Translation: CASSLVGGTVPEAFF.

The chain combines TRBV14 with TRBJ1-4, with D unclear. Between the trimmed V and J ends, which lost 2 bases and 0 bases, there was a span of 10 bases. This CDR3 has 16 residues. Germline V gene data show CDR1 as SGHDN and CDR2 as FVKESK. CDR3 loop: CASSQWTPATNEKLFF. The CDR3 region has the DNA TGTGCCAGCAGCCAATGGACCCCCGCAACTAATGAAAAACTGTTTTTT.

The genes are TRBV2 and TRBJ2-5, with 7 bases identical to TRBD1. Trimming removed 5 bases from V and 5 bases from J; junction bases left unmatched: 11. Germline V gene sequence: CDR1 SNHLY, CDR2 FYNNEI. The CDR3 length is 15 residues. This chain's CDR3 is CASSRPARGSETQYF. The CDR3 DNA reads as TGTGCCAGCAGTCGCCCCGCCAGGGGGAGCGAGACCCAGTACTTC. Using reference TRBV2 and TRBJ2-5 for the parts outside the CDR3, the full variable domain is EPEVTQTPSHQVTQMGQEVILRCVPISNHLYFYWYRQILGQKVEFLVSFYNNEISEKSEIFDDQFSVERPDGSNFTLKIRSTKLEDSAMYFCASSRPARGSETQYFGPGTRLLVL.

The V gene is TRBV6-1, the J gene TRBJ1-5; D is unresolved. The germline gives CDR1 MNHNS, CDR2 SASEGT. With 2 bases removed from V and 9 bases from J, the gap between germline ends came to 14 bases. CDR3 length equals 14 residues. CDR3 in amino acids: CASSEIRIVSPQHF. The CDR3 DNA sequence: TGTGCCAGCAGTGAAATACGAATAGTATCGCCCCAGCATTTT.

As DNA, the CDR3 is TGCAGCGTTGCCTTCGGGGCGAACACTGAAGCTTTCTTT. This translates into CSVAFGANTEAFF. This chain joins TRBV29-1 and TRBJ1-1; D perhaps matches TRBD1 (5 bases). Trimming stripped 4 bases from V and 1 base from J, with 10 bases between. Germline V gene lookup returns CDR1 SQVTM and CDR2 ANQGSEA. This CDR3 is built from 13 residues.

The rearrangement links TRBV5-6 to TRBJ1-4, with unresolved D. CDR3 size: 13 residues. The ends were cut back, 2 bases at V and 4 bases at J, with 6 bases in the middle. Germline assignment: CDR1 SGHDT and CDR2 YYEEEE. This CDR3 reads CASSLSLNEKLFF. The CDR3 region has the DNA TGTGCCAGCAGCTTATCCCTTAATGAAAAACTGTTTTTT.

This sequence joins TRBV6-5 and TRBJ1-5, with 8 bases lining up with TRBD1. Germline assignment: CDR1 MNHEY and CDR2 SVGAGI. The CDR3 length is 15 residues. With 2 bases clipped from V and 5 bases from J, the junction kept 5 bases outside the gene matches. CDR3 DNA: TGTGCCAGCAGTTACACCGGGACAGGCGATCAGCCCCAGCATTTT. Translation gives CASSYTGTGDQPQHF.

The table lists this clone with a few counts. The V and J genes are TRBV19 and TRBJ1-1, with D maybe TRBD1 (6 bases). Trimming took off 1 base at V and 2 bases at J, with 11 bases between the two ends. The germline CDR1 and CDR2 sequences are LNHDA and SQIVND (reference sequence). This CDR3 is 15 amino acids long. The CDR3, as DNA: TGTGCCAGTAGTATAGTAGGGACAAGCAACACTGAAGCTTTCTTT. This sequence encodes CASSIVGTSNTEAFF.